Listed here are 32 T cell receptor beta chains from one sample, sequenced in a study of graft-versus-host responses after intestinal transplantation. Generated by immunoSEQ multiplex PCR, the TCRdb table keeps only in-frame clones and is missing some. The table has about 9,200 clones, around 92% seen once. This specimen was PBMCs, taken approximately 69 days after transplant. The receptors come from a human patient who received an intestinal transplant, so some T cells may come from the graft donor.

The J gene is TRBJ1-6, the V gene TRBV27, with 7 bases aligning to TRBD1. The CDR3 covers 17 residues. Germline CDR1 MNHEY, CDR2 SMNVEV (reference sequence). The V and J ends lost 4 bases and 0 bases, in that order; junction bases with no gene match: 6. The CDR3 region has the DNA TGTGCCAGCAGTTGGGGACAGACGGGCTCCTATAATTCACCCCTCCACTTT. Translating gives CASSWGQTGSYNSPLHF.

V and J are TRBV10-3 and TRBJ2-3; D is ambiguous. The V and J ends lost 0 bases and 6 bases respectively, with 1 base between them. The CDR3 contains 11 residues. Per germline, CDR1 ENHRY and CDR2 SYGVKD. CDR3 sequence reads: CAISESDTQYF. As DNA, the CDR3 is TGTGCCATCAGTGAGTCCGATACGCAGTATTTT.

In DNA form, the CDR3 reads TGTGCCAGCAGCTTTAGCGGGAGCTCCTACAATGAGCAGTTCTTC. It specifies CASSFSGSSYNEQFF. The chain couples TRBV7-2 to TRBJ2-1, with 9 bases aligning to TRBD2. CDR1 SGHTA and CDR2 FQGNSA come from the germline V gene. V was pared by 3 bases and J by 0 bases, with 0 bases of the junction left unmatched. The CDR3 runs to 15 residues. The whole variable domain, remainder taken from reference TRBV7-2 and TRBJ2-1, is GAGVSQSPSNKVTEKGKDVELRCDPISGHTALYWYRQSLGQGLEFLIYFQGNSAPDKSGLPSDRFSAERTGGSVSTLTIQRTQQEDSAVYLCASSFSGSSYNEQFFGPGTRLTVL.

The V and J genes are TRBV6-6 and TRBJ2-7, with 8 bases identical to TRBD2. V lost 4 bases and J lost 6; bases outside the gene matches: 5. CDR1 and CDR2 from the germline V gene are MNHNY and SVGAGI (reference sequence). The CDR3 has 13 amino acids. In DNA form, the CDR3 reads TGTGCCAGCAGTTTTAGCGGGATGAGCGAGCAGTACTTC. This translates into CASSFSGMSEQYF.

The V gene is TRBV11-2, the J gene TRBJ1-1; possibly TRBD1 for D (5 bases). Germline CDR1 reads SGHAT; CDR2 reads FQNNGV. Deletions cut 2 bases from V and 2 bases from J, with 15 bases between. The CDR3 contains 16 residues. This CDR3 is CASSLIPGQGNTEAFF. DNA of the CDR3: TGTGCCAGCAGCTTAATCCCCGGGCAGGGTAACACTGAAGCTTTCTTT.

This clone was recorded only once. The V gene is TRBV6-4, the J gene TRBJ2-3; TRBD1 matches 8 bases. CDR1 and CDR2 from the germline V gene are MRHNA and SNTAGT. The junction had 2 bases not matched to a gene; V was cut back by 5 bases and J by 1 base. The CDR3 runs 14 residues. CDR3 bases: TGTGCCAGCAGTCTGACAGGGGGCACAGATACGCAGTATTTT. It yields the protein CASSLTGGTDTQYF.

A few counts support this clone. The chain uses TRBV6-5 and TRBJ2-7; TRBD2 matches 8 bases. The CDR3 is 15 amino acids. The V gene end was trimmed by 0 bases and the J gene end by 6 bases; junction bases not matched to a gene: 7. The V gene's germline CDR1 is MNHEY and CDR2 SVGAGI. As DNA, the CDR3 is TGTGCCAGCAGTTACTCGATTAGCGGGACTGGCGAGCAGTACTTC. Translated, it gives CASSYSISGTGEQYF.

V usage is TRBV28 and J usage is TRBJ2-2; 7 nucleotides agree with TRBD2. Germline assignment: CDR1 MDHEN and CDR2 SYDVKM. Trimming took 6 bases from V and 3 from J; bases not matched to a gene: 7. This CDR3 has 15 amino acids. This chain's CDR3 is CASRNWGRDTGELFF. The CDR3 DNA reads as TGTGCCAGCAGAAATTGGGGGAGGGACACCGGGGAGCTGTTTTTT.

The gene calls are TRBV19 and TRBJ1-5; 9 bases match TRBD1. The CDR3 runs 14 residues. CDR1 LNHDA and CDR2 SQIVND come from the germline V gene (reference sequence). Trimming removed 6 bases from V and 5 bases from J; junction bases left unmatched: 5. CDR3 amino acids: CASRSGQGYQPQHF. The CDR3 nucleotides read TGTGCCAGTAGGTCGGGACAGGGATATCAGCCCCAGCATTTT.

The chain is built from TRBV7-2 and TRBJ2-7; D perhaps matches TRBD2 (5 bases). The CDR3 is made up of 12 amino acids. CDR1 and CDR2 (germline): SGHTA, FQGNSA. Trimming pared 2 bases from V and 3 bases from J, leaving 5 bases between. The CDR3 nucleotides are TGTGCCAGCAGCTTAAGCGGCTACGAGCAGTACTTC. Encoded protein: CASSLSGYEQYF.

The chain recombines TRBV13 with TRBJ2-3, with 8 bases lining up with TRBD2. V was pared by 1 base and J by 0 bases, with 9 bases of the junction left unmatched. The CDR3 runs 18 residues. Germline V gives CDR1 PRHDT, CDR2 FYEKMQ (reference sequence). In nucleotides, the CDR3 is TGTGCCAGCAGCTTAGTGGCCCCTCCTAGCGGGAGCACAGATACGCAGTATTTT. Translating it yields CASSLVAPPSGSTDTQYF.

This clone was found a few times. This chain links TRBV11-2 with TRBJ2-7; 10 nucleotides agree with TRBD1. V trimming: 5 bases; J trimming: 4 bases; junction bases outside the gene matches: 8. The length of the CDR3 is 15 residues. Germline CDR1 is SGHAT and CDR2 is FQNNGV. The CDR3 bases are TGTGCCAGCAGCCGACCGGGACAGGGGAGTTACGAGCAGTACTTC. It translates to CASSRPGQGSYEQYF. Supplemented by reference TRBV11-2 and TRBJ2-7, the full variable domain reads EAGVAQSPRYKIIEKRQSVAFWCNPISGHATLYWYQQILGQGPKLLIQFQNNGVVDDSQLPKDRFSAERLKGVDSTLKIQPAKLEDSAVYLCASSRPGQGSYEQYFGPGTRLTVT.

This chain connects TRBV27 to TRBJ2-1; D tentatively reads TRBD1 or TRBD2 (5 bases each). The CDR3 length is 11 residues. Germline CDR1 is MNHEY and CDR2 is SMNVEV (reference sequence). V lost 6 bases to trimming and J lost 15 bases, with 15 bases between them. CDR3 region: CASSRDHAMFF. The CDR3 region has the DNA TGTGCCAGCAGCAGGGACCATGCAATGTTCTTC.

The gene calls are TRBV4-1 and TRBJ2-7; no clear D. CDR3 length: 13 amino acids. V was pared by 4 bases and J by 1 base, with 8 bases between. Germline V gene data show CDR1 as MGHRA and CDR2 as YSYEKL. CDR3 bases: TGCGCCAGCAGCCCTGCCGTGTCCTACGAGCAGTACTTC. It specifies CASSPAVSYEQYF.

V gene TRBV6-1 combines with J gene TRBJ2-7; 7 nucleotides match TRBD1. This CDR3 region has 14 residues. The J segment lost 7 bases and the V segment lost 4 bases, leaving 10 bases of the junction unmatched. Germline V gene data show CDR1 as MNHNS and CDR2 as SASEGT. The CDR3: CASSAYQGVEEQYF. CDR3 nucleotide sequence: TGTGCCAGCAGTGCGTATCAGGGGGTAGAAGAGCAGTACTTC.

The chain has TRBV4-3 and TRBJ2-1, with D uncertain. Germline assignment: CDR1 LGHNA and CDR2 YSLEER. The germline V and J ends were trimmed by 6 bases and 8 bases, with 14 bases remaining between them. CDR3 size: 13 residues. The CDR3 loop reads CASSPYRFYEQFF. DNA for the CDR3: TGCGCCAGCAGTCCTTACCGTTTTTATGAGCAGTTCTTC.

The rearrangement uses TRBV28 and TRBJ1-1; 9 nucleotides line up with TRBD1. V dropped 3 bases and J dropped 11; count of bases not matched to a gene: 7. The CDR3 runs 13 residues. Germline V gives CDR1 MDHEN, CDR2 SYDVKM. The CDR3 spells CASSLGQGDQAFF. DNA of the CDR3: TGTGCCAGCAGTTTGGGACAGGGAGATCAGGCTTTCTTT.

J is TRBJ2-7 and V is TRBV27; no reliable D call. Germline V CDR1 and CDR2: MNHEY, SMNVEV (reference sequence). This CDR3 spans 13 amino acids. Deletions cut 8 bases from V and 0 bases from J, with 11 bases between. The CDR3 bases are TGTGCCAGCGCTCCCTCCTACTCCTACGAGCAGTACTTC. It yields the protein CASAPSYSYEQYF.

This chain links TRBV2 with TRBJ2-7, with D perhaps matching TRBD1 (5 bases). The V and J ends lost 2 bases and 6 bases respectively, with 11 bases between them. The CDR3 contains 13 residues. Per the germline V gene, CDR1 is SNHLY and CDR2 is FYNNEI. The CDR3 loop reads CASSEFGASEQYF. The CDR3 DNA reads as TGTGCCAGCAGTGAATTTGGGGCTTCCGAGCAGTACTTC.

This clone was counted between two and nine times. V and J are TRBV19 and TRBJ1-1; the D is unclear. The germline gives CDR1 LNHDA, CDR2 SQIVND (reference sequence). The CDR3 sequence is 15 residues long. Deletions cut 0 bases from V and 10 bases from J, with 18 bases between. The CDR3 DNA is TGTGCCAGTAGTATAGATCTTAGGGTGTGGAAAGGAGCTTTCTTT. This codes for CASSIDLRVWKGAFF.

The rearrangement uses TRBV9 and TRBJ2-7; D may correspond to TRBD1 or TRBD2 (5 bases each). Germline V CDR1 and CDR2: SGDLS, YYNGEE. Trimming removed 0 bases from V and 2 bases from J, with 9 bases in between. This CDR3 contains 14 residues. This CDR3 is CASSVGGDAYEQYF. The CDR3 nucleotides read TGTGCCAGCAGCGTAGGAGGGGATGCCTACGAGCAGTACTTC. The whole variable domain, remainder taken from reference TRBV9 and TRBJ2-7, is DSGVTQTPKHLITATGQRVTLRCSPRSGDLSVYWYQQSLDQGLQFLIQYYNGEERAKGNILERFSAQQFPDLHSELNLSSLELGDSALYFCASSVGGDAYEQYFGPGTRLTVT.

The gene calls are TRBV19 and TRBJ2-2; 8 nucleotides agree with TRBD1. The germline gives CDR1 LNHDA, CDR2 SQIVND (reference sequence). V trimming: 6 bases; J trimming: 0 bases; junction bases outside the gene matches: 0. The CDR3 has 14 amino acids. CDR3 sequence reads: CASRQGANTGELFF. CDR3 in DNA: TGTGCCAGTAGACAGGGGGCGAACACCGGGGAGCTGTTTTTT.

Here the CDR3 reads CASSPKGEVDNEQFF. DNA of the CDR3: TGTGCCAGCAGCCCCAAGGGGGAGGTGGACAATGAGCAGTTCTTC. The rearrangement links TRBV4-2 to TRBJ2-1; the D gene could be TRBD1 or TRBD2 (6 bases each). Germline values: CDR1 LGHNA, CDR2 YNFKEQ. The CDR3 consists of 15 residues. V lost 4 bases and J 5 bases, leaving 15 bases between the germline ends.

This clone has just one count. The rearrangement uses TRBV7-9 and TRBJ2-1, with TRBD2 as a possible D gene (5 bases). The V gene's germline CDR1 is SEHNR and CDR2 FQNEAQ (reference sequence). V lost 5 bases to trimming and J lost 8 bases, with 10 bases between them. The CDR3 runs to 12 residues. CDR3 loop: CASSPGSHEQFF. The DNA of the CDR3 is TGTGCCAGCAGCCCTGGGAGTCATGAGCAGTTCTTC.

This sequence joins TRBV28 and TRBJ2-7; 9 nucleotides match TRBD2. The CDR3 consists of 14 residues. CDR1 and CDR2 from the germline V gene are MDHEN and SYDVKM. The V and J ends lost 3 bases and 2 bases, in that order; junction bases with no gene match: 2. CDR3 bases: TGTGCCAGCAGTTTTAGCGGGAGTGCCTACGAGCAGTACTTC. It codes for CASSFSGSAYEQYF.

The chain carries TRBV18 and TRBJ1-5, with 10 bases that match TRBD1. The CDR3 spans 16 residues. With 3 bases clipped from V and 0 bases from J, the junction kept 2 bases outside the gene matches. Looked up from germline, CDR1 is KGHSH and CDR2 is LQKENI. This CDR3 is CASSPRQGASNQPQHF. DNA of the CDR3: TGTGCCAGCTCACCCCGACAGGGGGCTAGCAATCAGCCCCAGCATTTT.

This clone was recorded once. V and J are TRBV27 and TRBJ2-7; D is possibly TRBD1 or TRBD2 (5 bases each). Germline-derived CDR1 and CDR2 are MNHEY and SMNVEV (reference sequence). The CDR3 has 14 residues. V was shortened by 3 bases and J by 4 bases, with 13 bases between the two germline ends. CDR3 in amino acids: CASSLGQGVYEQYF. The CDR3 nucleotides read TGTGCCAGCAGTTTGGGGCAGGGAGTATACGAGCAGTACTTC.

This clone was observed a handful of times. This chain joins TRBV5-6 and TRBJ2-1; D gene ambiguous. CDR3 size: 14 residues. Germline CDR1 and CDR2: SGHDT and YYEEEE. V lost 1 base and J lost 0, with 5 bases in between. The CDR3 sequence: CASSLRASYNEQFF. The CDR3 coding sequence is TGTGCCAGCAGCTTGCGCGCCTCCTACAATGAGCAGTTCTTC.

This sequence joins TRBV28 and TRBJ2-1, with D hard to call. Germline assignment: CDR1 MDHEN and CDR2 SYDVKM. The CDR3 loop spans 12 amino acids. V lost 6 bases and J lost 6, with 9 bases in between. CDR3 region: CASRYSPNEQFF. The CDR3 region has the DNA TGTGCCAGCAGATACTCTCCCAATGAGCAGTTCTTC.

The chain joins TRBV7-8 to TRBJ2-7, with TRBD2 matching over 13 bases. The CDR3 covers 16 residues. Trimming at V came to 7 bases and at J to 5 bases, leaving 11 bases not matched to a gene. Germline V CDR1 and CDR2: SGHVS, FQNEAQ. CDR3 loop: CASTQAGTSGINEQYF. Here the CDR3 DNA reads TGTGCCAGCACCCAAGCCGGGACTAGCGGGATCAACGAGCAGTACTTC.

The count of this clone is one. One junction end disagrees with the germline gene, perhaps due to a read error. The rearrangement joins TRBV6-1 to TRBJ1-2; possible D gene TRBD1, 5 bases. CDR1 is MNHNS and CDR2 is SASEGT in the germline V gene. The CDR3 is 10 amino acids. CDR3 DNA sequence: TGTGCCAGCAGTGATGGTGGGGCCTACTTC. Translated: CASSDGGAYF.

The chain combines TRBV28 with TRBJ1-6, with no clear D. The CDR3 consists of 15 residues. V was pared by 8 bases and J by 4 bases, with 15 bases between. Germline V gene data show CDR1 as MDHEN and CDR2 as SYDVKM. The DNA for the CDR3 is TGTGCCAGCGGGCTAAGTTGGCGGTATAATTCACCCCTCCACTTT. The encoded protein is CASGLSWRYNSPLHF.